This entry concerns a single T cell receptor (beta chain). Its cognate antigen is unknown. The CDR3 spans 15 residues. The ends lost 2 bases at V and 4 bases at J; junction bases unmatched: 1. The germline V gene encodes CDR1 MNHEY and CDR2 SVGAGI. Some clones are missing from TCRdb's copy, which holds only in-frame ones; the method was immunoSEQ multiplex PCR. Among roughly 420,000 clones listed, roughly 88% were seen once. The data belong to a study of Ad26.COV2.S vaccination and SARS-CoV-2 variants. Findings and limits, study-wide: Post-vaccination spike-specific CD8+ and CD4+ T cell responses reportedly had substantial breadth. TCR breadth and depth estimates may have understated total T cell responses.

Described treatment: roughly 19 received Ad26.COV2.S at low or high dose, single or two shots; 5 received placebo; per-sample allocation not given. At day 63 after the first vaccine or placebo injection, samples were drawn. Built on an Ad26 vector, the vaccine expressed Wuhan-strain SARS-CoV-2 spike. The source is a person aged 18-60 years who received the Ad26.COV2.S COVID-19 vaccine or a placebo. The source was peripheral blood, collected in a trial of Ad26.COV2.S vaccine versus placebo. This rearrangement joins TRBV6-5 to TRBJ2-2; 10 positions agree with TRBD2. CDR3: CASSYPSGGTGELFF. The CDR3 coding sequence is TGTGCCAGCAGTTACCCTAGCGGGGGCACCGGGGAGCTGTTTTTT.